This T cell receptor beta chain was profiled in a study of CD8 T cells in ankylosing spondylitis. This clonotype turned up a few times. TCRdb reanalysed the 5' RACE reads using MiXCR and keeps one entry per CDR3 protein. The sample consists of approximately 25,000 distinct CDR3 sequences, around 17% of them appearing once. This CDR3 has 15 residues. The germline V gene encodes CDR1 SQVTM and CDR2 ANQGSEA. The V end was cut by 4 bases, the J end by 1 base, with 16 bases between. The V call is TRBV29-1, the J call TRBJ1-1; D unresolved. Sequencing used blood. The clonotype was recovered from a male donor with ankylosing spondylitis or in good health (not recorded which). The CDR3 DNA reads TGCAGCGTTGTAGTCGTAACACGAGAGAACACTGAAGCTTTCTTT. It encodes CSVVVVTRENTEAFF.